This is a list of T cell receptor beta chains from one sample in a study of spatial heterogeneity in lung cancer. A single record per CDR3 protein comes from TCRdb applying MiXCR to the 5' RACE reads. The sample has some 85,000 distinct CDR3 sequences, under 25% seen once. The sequenced sample was PBMCs, obtained at surgery. Source of these receptors: a male donor with early-stage non-small cell lung cancer. Both conserved end residues are part of each CDR3. The D gene is left open where the match is weak. Only part of the rows carry a size: once, few, many, or a class if the clone is expanded.

clone_size: few
d_call: TRBD1
v_call: TRBV2
j_call: TRBJ1-6
cdr3_aa: CASSEGDRGNSPLHF
cdr3_nt: TGTGCCAGCAGTGAAGGGGACAGGGGCAATTCACCCCTCCACTTT

clone_size: few
d_call: .
v_call: TRBV7-9
j_call: TRBJ2-7
cdr3_aa: CASSLELGRYEQYF
cdr3_nt: TGTGCCAGCAGCTTAGAATTAGGACGGTACGAGCAGTACTTC

clone_size: .
d_call: TRBD1
v_call: TRBV10-2
j_call: TRBJ2-5
cdr3_aa: CASSEQTGMETQYF
cdr3_nt: TGCGCCAGCAGTGAACAGACAGGGATGGAGACCCAGTACTTC

clone_size: many
d_call: .
v_call: TRBV24-1
j_call: TRBJ2-1
cdr3_aa: CATSDPLGGYLQFF
cdr3_nt: TGTGCCACCAGTGATCCTCTTGGAGGGTACTTACAGTTCTTC

clone_size: few
d_call: TRBD1
v_call: TRBV7-3
j_call: TRBJ2-1
cdr3_aa: CASSAGDRAGEQFF
cdr3_nt: TGTGCCAGCAGCGCAGGGGACAGGGCAGGTGAGCAGTTCTTC

clone_size: .
d_call: .
v_call: TRBV4-1
j_call: TRBJ1-3
cdr3_aa: CASSQAGRGIDTIYF
cdr3_nt: TGCGCCAGCAGCCAGGCCGGGAGGGGTATAGACACCATATATTTT

clone_size: many
d_call: .
v_call: TRBV29-1
j_call: TRBJ2-7
cdr3_aa: CSVEEGTPGQYF
cdr3_nt: TGCAGCGTTGAAGAGGGGACCCCAGGGCAGTACTTC

clone_size: few
d_call: .
v_call: TRBV11-3
j_call: TRBJ2-3
cdr3_aa: CASSFSGANVDTQYF
cdr3_nt: TGTGCCAGCAGCTTTAGCGGTGCGAACGTAGATACGCAGTATTTT

clone_size: .
d_call: .
v_call: TRBV7-3
j_call: TRBJ1-6
cdr3_aa: CASSLFGRGSYNSPLHF
cdr3_nt: TGTGCCAGCAGCTTATTCGGCAGGGGCTCCTATAATTCACCCCTCCACTTT

clone_size: few
d_call: .
v_call: TRBV6-2/TRBV6-3
j_call: TRBJ1-2
cdr3_aa: CASSHQGYSDGYTF
cdr3_nt: TGTGCCAGCAGTCACCAGGGGTACTCAGACGGCTACACCTTC

clone_size: many
d_call: .
v_call: TRBV5-1
j_call: TRBJ2-5
cdr3_aa: CASSLVETQYF
cdr3_nt: TGTGCCAGCAGCTTGGTGGAGACCCAGTACTTC

clone_size: .
d_call: .
v_call: TRBV20-1
j_call: TRBJ2-5
cdr3_aa: CSARDSGQGSETQYF
cdr3_nt: .

clone_size: .
d_call: .
v_call: TRBV11-2
j_call: TRBJ1-1
cdr3_aa: CASSSLPQGGTEAFF
cdr3_nt: TGTGCCAGCAGCTCACTTCCCCAGGGAGGTACTGAAGCTTTCTTT

clone_size: few
d_call: .
v_call: TRBV19
j_call: TRBJ1-5
cdr3_aa: CASSIKLHHSNQPQHF
cdr3_nt: TGTGCCAGTAGTATTAAGCTCCACCATAGCAATCAGCCCCAGCATTTT

clone_size: .
d_call: TRBD2
v_call: TRBV24-1
j_call: TRBJ2-3
cdr3_aa: CATSDPGTSGALTDTQYF
cdr3_nt: TGTGCCACCAGTGATCCTGGGACTAGCGGAGCCCTCACAGATACGCAGTATTTT

clone_size: many
d_call: .
v_call: TRBV28
j_call: TRBJ1-4
cdr3_aa: CASTLQEPNEKLFF
cdr3_nt: TGTGCCAGCACTCTACAGGAACCAAATGAAAAACTGTTTTTT

clone_size: few
d_call: .
v_call: TRBV12-3/TRBV12-4
j_call: TRBJ2-7
cdr3_aa: CASRLVEGSSYEQYF
cdr3_nt: TGTGCCAGCAGACTAGTAGAGGGTTCTTCCTACGAGCAGTACTTC

clone_size: few
d_call: .
v_call: TRBV4-1
j_call: TRBJ2-4
cdr3_aa: CASSHLLPPSSSLAKNIQYF
cdr3_nt: TGCGCCAGCAGCCACCTCCTCCCGCCCTCTAGCAGCCTAGCCAAAAACATTCAGTACTTC

clone_size: .
d_call: .
v_call: TRBV2
j_call: TRBJ1-4
cdr3_aa: CASLGATNEKLFF
cdr3_nt: TGTGCCAGTCTGGGAGCAACTAATGAAAAACTGTTTTTT

clone_size: .
d_call: .
v_call: TRBV5-6
j_call: TRBJ1-1
cdr3_aa: CASSFGRPEGTEAFF
cdr3_nt: TGTGCCAGCAGCTTTGGACGGCCCGAAGGCACTGAAGCTTTCTTT

clone_size: few
d_call: .
v_call: TRBV7-9
j_call: TRBJ2-2
cdr3_aa: CASSPAGTHNTGELFF
cdr3_nt: TGTGCCAGCAGCCCGGCCGGGACACACAACACCGGGGAGCTGTTTTTT

clone_size: many
d_call: TRBD1
v_call: TRBV12-3/TRBV12-4
j_call: TRBJ1-2
cdr3_aa: CASSARDSGGYTF
cdr3_nt: TGTGCCAGCAGTGCCCGGGACAGTGGAGGCTACACCTTC

clone_size: few
d_call: TRBD1
v_call: TRBV20-1
j_call: TRBJ2-1
cdr3_aa: CSARPRGSYNEQFF
cdr3_nt: TGCAGTGCTAGACCCAGGGGGTCCTACAATGAGCAGTTCTTC

clone_size: many
d_call: .
v_call: TRBV5-4
j_call: TRBJ2-7
cdr3_aa: CASSLSGEQYF
cdr3_nt: TGTGCCAGCAGCCTCTCGGGCGAGCAGTACTTC

clone_size: few
d_call: .
v_call: TRBV7-2
j_call: TRBJ1-1
cdr3_aa: CASSLITGRGAEAFF
cdr3_nt: TGTGCCAGCAGCTTAATAACAGGGAGAGGGGCTGAAGCTTTCTTT

clone_size: few
d_call: .
v_call: TRBV2
j_call: TRBJ2-3
cdr3_aa: CASRAIGGARTDTQYF
cdr3_nt: TGTGCCAGCAGGGCGATTGGGGGGGCGCGCACAGATACGCAGTATTTT

clone_size: many
d_call: TRBD1
v_call: TRBV28
j_call: TRBJ2-6
cdr3_aa: CASSPDRAGANVLTF
cdr3_nt: TGTGCCAGCAGCCCCGACAGGGCTGGGGCCAACGTCCTGACTTTC

clone_size: few
d_call: .
v_call: TRBV4-3
j_call: TRBJ2-3
cdr3_aa: CASSQESGNFPDTQYF
cdr3_nt: TGCGCCAGCAGCCAAGAGTCAGGGAATTTTCCAGATACGCAGTATTTT

clone_size: .
d_call: .
v_call: TRBV11-1
j_call: TRBJ2-7
cdr3_aa: CASSSATGAASSYEQYF
cdr3_nt: TGTGCCAGCAGCTCGGCGACGGGGGCCGCCAGCTCCTACGAGCAGTACTTC

clone_size: .
d_call: .
v_call: TRBV6-1
j_call: TRBJ1-3
cdr3_aa: CASTETSRNTIYF
cdr3_nt: TGTGCCAGCACTGAAACGAGCAGAAACACCATATATTTT

clone_size: many
d_call: .
v_call: TRBV5-1
j_call: TRBJ2-3
cdr3_aa: CASSQNTDTQYF
cdr3_nt: TGCGCCAGCTCCCAGAACACAGATACGCAGTATTTT

clone_size: .
d_call: TRBD2
v_call: TRBV20-1
j_call: TRBJ2-7
cdr3_aa: CSASWTSGPYEQYF
cdr3_nt: TGCAGTGCTAGCTGGACTAGCGGACCCTACGAGCAGTACTTC

clone_size: few
d_call: .
v_call: TRBV7-2
j_call: TRBJ1-1
cdr3_aa: CASSPWLDSINTEAFF
cdr3_nt: TGTGCCAGCAGCCCCTGGTTGGACAGCATTAACACTGAAGCTTTCTTT

clone_size: .
d_call: .
v_call: TRBV3-1
j_call: TRBJ1-4
cdr3_aa: CASSQDVALSEKLFF
cdr3_nt: TGTGCCAGCAGCCAAGATGTGGCGCTCTCGGAAAAACTGTTTTTT

clone_size: few
d_call: .
v_call: TRBV5-1
j_call: TRBJ1-6
cdr3_aa: CASSSDRPSNSPLHF
cdr3_nt: TGCGCCAGCAGCTCCGACAGGCCGAGTAATTCACCCCTCCACTTT

clone_size: many
d_call: TRBD1
v_call: TRBV7-8
j_call: TRBJ1-5
cdr3_aa: CASSPRDRGDNQPQHF
cdr3_nt: TGTGCCAGCAGCCCCCGGGACAGGGGGGACAATCAGCCCCAGCATTTT

clone_size: .
d_call: TRBD2
v_call: TRBV27
j_call: TRBJ2-3
cdr3_aa: CASSWPDGVAGISSTDTQYF
cdr3_nt: TGTGCCAGCAGTTGGCCGGACGGGGTAGCGGGGATCTCTAGCACAGATACGCAGTATTTT

clone_size: .
d_call: .
v_call: TRBV5-1
j_call: TRBJ2-1
cdr3_aa: CASILVPGSSYNEQFF
cdr3_nt: TGCGCCAGCATTCTCGTTCCGGGTAGCTCCTACAATGAGCAGTTCTTC

clone_size: few
d_call: TRBD1
v_call: TRBV12-3/TRBV12-4
j_call: TRBJ1-1
cdr3_aa: CASSLATTGPTEAFF
cdr3_nt: TGTGCCAGCAGTTTAGCGACGACAGGGCCAACTGAAGCTTTCTTT

clone_size: few
d_call: .
v_call: TRBV4-3
j_call: TRBJ1-4
cdr3_aa: CASSPGIAGEKLFF
cdr3_nt: TGCGCCAGCAGCCCCGGCATCGCGGGGGAAAAACTGTTTTTT

clone_size: .
d_call: .
v_call: TRBV20-1
j_call: TRBJ2-3
cdr3_aa: CSASLTGDTQYF
cdr3_nt: TGCAGTGCTAGCTTGACGGGAGATACGCAGTATTTT

clone_size: .
d_call: .
v_call: TRBV21-1
j_call: TRBJ2-3
cdr3_aa: CASSKAGGWKDTQYF
cdr3_nt: TGTGCCAGCAGCAAAGCTGGGGGGTGGAAGGATACGCAGTATTTT

clone_size: .
d_call: .
v_call: TRBV7-2
j_call: TRBJ2-7
cdr3_aa: CASSRARQDYEQYF
cdr3_nt: TGTGCCAGCAGCCGCGCCAGACAGGACTACGAGCAGTACTTC

clone_size: many
d_call: TRBD1
v_call: TRBV9
j_call: TRBJ1-1
cdr3_aa: CASSPQGAENTEAFF
cdr3_nt: TGTGCCAGCAGCCCCCAGGGGGCAGAGAACACTGAAGCTTTCTTT

clone_size: many
d_call: .
v_call: TRBV5-5
j_call: TRBJ1-1
cdr3_aa: CASSFGTPGTEAFF
cdr3_nt: TGTGCCAGCAGCTTCGGGACGCCGGGAACTGAAGCTTTCTTT

clone_size: many
d_call: .
v_call: TRBV20-1
j_call: TRBJ2-3
cdr3_aa: CSANRDSADTQYF
cdr3_nt: TGCAGTGCAAACAGGGATTCCGCAGATACGCAGTATTTT

clone_size: .
d_call: TRBD2
v_call: TRBV3-1
j_call: TRBJ2-7
cdr3_aa: CASSQGGRSYEQYF
cdr3_nt: TGTGCCAGCAGCCAAGGCGGGAGATCCTACGAGCAGTACTTC

clone_size: few
d_call: TRBD2
v_call: TRBV20-1
j_call: TRBJ2-3
cdr3_aa: CSATAPGLGIKGDTHTDTQYF
cdr3_nt: TGCAGTGCTACAGCGCCGGGACTAGGAATCAAGGGGGACACACACACAGATACGCAGTATTTT

clone_size: few
d_call: .
v_call: TRBV27
j_call: TRBJ2-5
cdr3_aa: CASSPLGGADETQYF
cdr3_nt: TGTGCCAGCAGTCCCCTGGGGGGGGCAGATGAGACCCAGTACTTC

clone_size: .
d_call: .
v_call: TRBV3-1
j_call: TRBJ1-6
cdr3_aa: CASSRMGGSPLHF
cdr3_nt: TGTGCCAGCAGCCGCATGGGGGGCTCACCCCTCCACTTT

clone_size: few
d_call: TRBD1
v_call: TRBV7-2
j_call: TRBJ2-3
cdr3_aa: CASREGQGLTDTQYF
cdr3_nt: TGTGCCAGCAGAGAGGGACAGGGTTTGACAGATACGCAGTATTTT

clone_size: many
d_call: TRBD1
v_call: TRBV28
j_call: TRBJ2-7
cdr3_aa: CASSFRTGGWEQYF
cdr3_nt: TGTGCCAGCAGTTTCCGGACAGGGGGCTGGGAGCAGTACTTC

clone_size: .
d_call: .
v_call: TRBV6-1
j_call: TRBJ2-5
cdr3_aa: CASTPEQETQYF
cdr3_nt: TGTGCCAGCACCCCGGAACAAGAGACCCAGTACTTC

clone_size: few
d_call: .
v_call: TRBV12-3/TRBV12-4
j_call: TRBJ1-1
cdr3_aa: CASSFGAGEAFF
cdr3_nt: TGTGCCAGCAGTTTTGGTGCAGGGGAAGCTTTCTTT

clone_size: .
d_call: .
v_call: TRBV11-2
j_call: TRBJ2-7
cdr3_aa: CASSLAGAAEQYF
cdr3_nt: TGTGCCAGCAGCTTAGCGGGGGCGGCCGAGCAGTACTTC